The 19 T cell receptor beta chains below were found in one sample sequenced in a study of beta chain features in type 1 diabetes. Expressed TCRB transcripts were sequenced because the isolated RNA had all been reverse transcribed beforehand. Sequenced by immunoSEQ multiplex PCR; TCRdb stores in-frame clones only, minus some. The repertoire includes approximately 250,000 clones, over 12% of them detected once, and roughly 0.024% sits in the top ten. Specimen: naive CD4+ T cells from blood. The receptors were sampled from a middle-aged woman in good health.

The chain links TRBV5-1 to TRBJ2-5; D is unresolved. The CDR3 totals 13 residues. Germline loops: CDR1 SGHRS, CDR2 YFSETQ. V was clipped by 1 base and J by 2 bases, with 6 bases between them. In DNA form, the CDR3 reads TGCGCCAGCAGCTTGAAGCTTCAAGAGACCCAGTACTTC. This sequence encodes CASSLKLQETQYF.

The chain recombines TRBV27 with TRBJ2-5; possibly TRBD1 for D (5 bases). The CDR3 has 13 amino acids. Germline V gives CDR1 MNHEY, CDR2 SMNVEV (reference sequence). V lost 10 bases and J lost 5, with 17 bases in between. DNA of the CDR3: TGTGCCACTCCGCTTGCCAGGGTGGAGACCCAGTACTTC. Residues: CATPLARVETQYF.

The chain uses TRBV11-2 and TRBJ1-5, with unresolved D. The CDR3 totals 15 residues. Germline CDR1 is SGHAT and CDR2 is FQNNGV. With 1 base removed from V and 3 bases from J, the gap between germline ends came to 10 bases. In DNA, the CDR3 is TGTGCCAGCAGCTTAGGATCGAGTGCCAATCAGCCCCAGCATTTT. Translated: CASSLGSSANQPQHF.

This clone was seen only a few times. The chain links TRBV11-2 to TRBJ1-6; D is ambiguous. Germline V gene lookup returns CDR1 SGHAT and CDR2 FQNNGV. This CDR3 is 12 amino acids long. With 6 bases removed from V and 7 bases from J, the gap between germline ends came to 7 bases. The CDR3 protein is CASSPGNSPLHF. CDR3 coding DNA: TGTGCCAGCAGTCCAGGAAATTCACCCCTCCACTTT. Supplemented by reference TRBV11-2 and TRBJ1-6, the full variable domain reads EAGVAQSPRYKIIEKRQSVAFWCNPISGHATLYWYQQILGQGPKLLIQFQNNGVVDDSQLPKDRFSAERLKGVDSTLKIQPAKLEDSAVYLCASSPGNSPLHFGNGTRLTVT.

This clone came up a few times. The CDR3 nucleotides are TGTGCCAGTAATAGGCGGACAGGGGGCTCGGACGGCTACACCTTC. Translating it yields CASNRRTGGSDGYTF. This rearrangement joins TRBV19 to TRBJ1-2, with 11 bases aligning to TRBD1. Germline values: CDR1 LNHDA, CDR2 SQIVND (reference sequence). V was pared by 7 bases and J by 8 bases, with 12 bases of the junction left unmatched. The CDR3 length is 15 residues.

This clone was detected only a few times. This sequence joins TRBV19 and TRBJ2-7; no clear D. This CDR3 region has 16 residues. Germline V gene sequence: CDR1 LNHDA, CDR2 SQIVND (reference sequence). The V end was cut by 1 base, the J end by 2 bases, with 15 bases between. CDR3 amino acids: CASSIVSRLGTYEQYF. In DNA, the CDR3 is TGTGCCAGTAGTATAGTAAGCAGGTTGGGTACCTACGAGCAGTACTTC.

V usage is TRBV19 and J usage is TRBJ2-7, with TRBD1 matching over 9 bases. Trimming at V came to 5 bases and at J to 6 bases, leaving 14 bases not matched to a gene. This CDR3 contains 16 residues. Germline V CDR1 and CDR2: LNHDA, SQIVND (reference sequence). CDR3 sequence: CASSPKGQGGLGEQYF. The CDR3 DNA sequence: TGTGCCAGTAGTCCGAAGGGACAGGGAGGGCTTGGCGAGCAGTACTTC.

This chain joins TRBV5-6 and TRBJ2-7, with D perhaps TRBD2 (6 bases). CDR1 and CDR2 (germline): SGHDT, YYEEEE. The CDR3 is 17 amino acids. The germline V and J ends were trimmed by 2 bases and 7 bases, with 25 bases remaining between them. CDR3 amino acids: CASSLFSGFGPSGEQYF. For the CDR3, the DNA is TGTGCCAGCAGCTTATTTAGCGGATTCGGTCCCTCGGGTGAGCAGTACTTC.

The DNA of the CDR3 is TGTGCCAGTAGTATAGGACCCCTTAGGGCTAGCGGGTGGAATGAGCAGTTCTTC. Translation: CASSIGPLRASGWNEQFF. The chain has TRBV19 and TRBJ2-1, with 8 positions matching TRBD2. The CDR3 is 18 residues long. Germline trimming cut 1 base from V and 7 bases from J; bases unmatched to any gene: 15. The germline gives CDR1 LNHDA, CDR2 SQIVND (reference sequence).

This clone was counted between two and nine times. CDR3 sequence reads: CASSYPDTGGNNEQFF. For the CDR3, the DNA is TGTGCCAGCAGTTACCCCGACACAGGGGGAAACAATGAGCAGTTCTTC. The V gene is TRBV6-5, the J gene TRBJ2-1; TRBD1 matches at 8 bases. The V segment lost 2 bases and the J segment 5 bases; nucleotides outside the gene matches: 8. The CDR3 loop spans 16 amino acids. The V gene's germline CDR1 is MNHEY and CDR2 SVGAGI.

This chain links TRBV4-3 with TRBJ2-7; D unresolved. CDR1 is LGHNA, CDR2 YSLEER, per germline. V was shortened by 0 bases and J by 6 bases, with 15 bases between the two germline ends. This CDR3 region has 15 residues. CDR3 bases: TGCGCCAGCAGCCAAGAAGCAATAAGTCCAGGCGAGCAGTACTTC. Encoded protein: CASSQEAISPGEQYF.

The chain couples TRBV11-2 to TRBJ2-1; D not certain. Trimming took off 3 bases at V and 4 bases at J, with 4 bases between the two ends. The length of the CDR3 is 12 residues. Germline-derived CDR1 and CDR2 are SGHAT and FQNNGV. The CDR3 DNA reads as TGTGCCAGCAGCTTCCAGTACAATGAGCAGTTCTTC. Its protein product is CASSFQYNEQFF.

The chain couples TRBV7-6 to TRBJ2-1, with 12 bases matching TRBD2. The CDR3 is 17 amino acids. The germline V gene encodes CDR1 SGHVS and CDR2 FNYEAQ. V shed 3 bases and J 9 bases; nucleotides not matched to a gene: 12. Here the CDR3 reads CASSFQPLAGGFGEQFF. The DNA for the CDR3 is TGTGCCAGCAGCTTCCAACCACTAGCGGGGGGCTTTGGTGAGCAGTTCTTC.

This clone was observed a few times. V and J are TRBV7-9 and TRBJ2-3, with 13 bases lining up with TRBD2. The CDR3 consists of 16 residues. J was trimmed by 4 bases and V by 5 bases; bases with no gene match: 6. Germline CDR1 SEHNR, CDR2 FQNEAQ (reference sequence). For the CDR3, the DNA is TGTGCCAGCAGCCAGGGACTAGCGGGGACCTCAGATACGCAGTATTTT. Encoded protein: CASSQGLAGTSDTQYF.

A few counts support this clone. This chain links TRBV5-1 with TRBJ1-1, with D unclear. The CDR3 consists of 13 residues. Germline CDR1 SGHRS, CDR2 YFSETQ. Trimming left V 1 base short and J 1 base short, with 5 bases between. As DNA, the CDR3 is TGCGCCAGCAGCTTGCCGGGGAACACTGAAGCTTTCTTT. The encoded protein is CASSLPGNTEAFF.

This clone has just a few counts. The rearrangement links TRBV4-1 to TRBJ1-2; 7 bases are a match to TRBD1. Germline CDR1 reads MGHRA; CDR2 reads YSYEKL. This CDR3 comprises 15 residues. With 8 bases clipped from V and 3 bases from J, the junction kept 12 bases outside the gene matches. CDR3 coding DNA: TGCGCCAGCGCAGACAGGGTACGATATTACTATGGCTACACCTTC. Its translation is CASADRVRYYYGYTF.

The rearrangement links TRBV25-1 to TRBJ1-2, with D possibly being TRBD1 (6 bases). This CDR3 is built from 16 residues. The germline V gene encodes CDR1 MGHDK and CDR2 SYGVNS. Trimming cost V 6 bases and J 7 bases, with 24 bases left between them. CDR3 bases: TGTGCCAGCAGAAAAGATCGGACAGCCGACCCAGGTGGCTACACCTTC. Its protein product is CASRKDRTADPGGYTF.

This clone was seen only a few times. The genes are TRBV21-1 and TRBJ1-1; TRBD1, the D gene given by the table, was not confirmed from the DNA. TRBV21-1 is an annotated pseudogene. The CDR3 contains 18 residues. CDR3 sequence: CASSRKNRGGFMNTEAFF. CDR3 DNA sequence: TGTGCCAGCAGCAGAAAGAACAGGGGAGGATTCATGAACACTGAAGCTTTCTTT.

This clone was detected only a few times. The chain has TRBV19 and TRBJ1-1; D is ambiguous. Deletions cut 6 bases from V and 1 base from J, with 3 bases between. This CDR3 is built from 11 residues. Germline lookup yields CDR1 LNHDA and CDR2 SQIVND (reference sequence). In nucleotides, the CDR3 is TGTGCCAGTAGACAGAACACTGAAGCTTTCTTT. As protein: CASRQNTEAFF.